This section outlines one T cell receptor (beta chain) sequence together with its context. Its antigen remains unidentified. This entry comes from a study of long-term antiretroviral therapy in people with HIV. Study as a whole: The 2015 immediate-ART recommendation was preceded by the earliest samples by about a decade. General study findings and limits: It was observed that HIV repertoires exhibited narrower CDR3 length ranges than controls.

The CDR3 is 13 amino acids. V was cut by 4 bases and J by 2 bases, with 8 bases left in between. Germline CDR1 MNHNS, CDR2 SASEGT. The assay, immunoSEQ v3.0, was run at survey level. Assay: immunoSEQ multiplex PCR; the TCRdb copy retains only in-frame clones and omits some. This table has roughly 16,000 clones, 80% appearing once. Participants with HIV, all of them, were treated in the United States. Each specimen consisted of 1-10 million cryopreserved PBMC prior to extraction of DNA. The receptor was derived from a man younger than 35 with HIV. Sequencing was performed on unsorted PBMCs, taken 0.1 years before starting antiretroviral therapy. The rearrangement links TRBV6-1 to TRBJ2-5; D unresolved. CDR3 bases: TGTGCCAGCAGTGGGACGGATCAAGAGACCCAGTACTTC. It yields the protein CASSGTDQETQYF.